What follows are 20 T cell receptor beta chains derived from one specimen sequenced in a study of blood T cell repertoires in COVID-19. Clones were sequenced by immunoSEQ multiplex PCR, and TCRdb holds only the in-frame ones, with some missing. The sample holds some 150,000 clones; 80% to 90% are singletons and the top ten take around 3.3%. The source material was peripheral blood. The receptors stem from a man aged 70-80 years with acute or convalescent COVID-19.

The chain couples TRBV3-1 (or the pseudogene TRBV3-2) to TRBJ2-5, with a weak D call TRBD1 (5 bases). The CDR3 consists of 12 residues. V was shortened by 4 bases and J by 5 bases, with 8 bases between the two germline ends. Germline assignment: CDR1 LGHDT and CDR2 YNNKEL (reference sequence). The CDR3 nucleotides read TGTGCCAGCAGCCCAGGGCTCGAGACCCAGTACTTC. Amino acids: CASSPGLETQYF.

V and J are TRBV7-2 and TRBJ2-5; no clear D. The CDR3 extends over 12 amino acids. Trimming took 6 bases from V and 0 from J, leaving 5 bases between them. Germline CDR1 reads SGHTA; CDR2 reads FQGNSA. The CDR3 loop reads CASSLHQETQYF. CDR3 DNA sequence: TGTGCCAGCAGTCTCCACCAAGAGACCCAGTACTTC.

J is TRBJ2-7 and V is TRBV7-8; 9 bases agree with TRBD2. CDR1 is SGHVS and CDR2 is FQNEAQ in the germline V gene. The ends lost 5 bases at V and 5 bases at J; junction bases unmatched: 7. The CDR3 is 14 residues long. CDR3 loop: CASSPGLASDEQYF. Written as DNA, the CDR3 is TGTGCCAGCAGCCCGGGACTAGCATCCGACGAGCAGTACTTC.

This rearrangement joins TRBV11-2 to TRBJ2-3; 10 nucleotides line up with TRBD2. The CDR3 has 15 residues. The V gene's germline CDR1 is SGHAT and CDR2 FQNNGV. J was trimmed by 3 bases and V by 5 bases; bases with no gene match: 5. This CDR3 is CASSASGRGTDTQYF. The CDR3 DNA follows: TGTGCCAGCAGCGCTAGCGGGAGAGGAACAGATACGCAGTATTTT.

The chain couples TRBV5-1 to TRBJ1-2; 7 bases line up with TRBD1. The germline V gene encodes CDR1 SGHRS and CDR2 YFSETQ. The CDR3 runs to 14 residues. The ends lost 0 bases at V and 8 bases at J; junction bases unmatched: 7. CDR3 DNA: TGCGCCAGCAGCTTGGCCAGGCAGGGGGACGGCTACACCTTC. The encoded protein is CASSLARQGDGYTF.

The chain has TRBV11-2 and TRBJ2-7; 10 bases line up with TRBD1. This CDR3 contains 11 residues. CDR1 SGHAT and CDR2 FQNNGV come from the germline V gene. The ends lost 9 bases at V and 6 bases at J; junction bases unmatched: 2. CDR3 protein: CASGQGGEQYF. Here the CDR3 DNA reads TGTGCCAGTGGACAGGGGGGCGAGCAGTACTTC.

This clone was counted a few times. The chain employs TRBV19 and TRBJ1-5, with 11 bases fitting TRBD1. Germline CDR1 is LNHDA and CDR2 is SQIVND (reference sequence). The trim removed 4 bases at V and 3 bases at J, leaving 5 bases unmatched. This CDR3 has 16 amino acids. CDR3 residues: CASSTRTGGYNQPQHF. DNA for the CDR3: TGTGCCAGTAGTACAAGGACAGGGGGCTACAATCAGCCCCAGCATTTT. The whole variable domain, filled in from reference TRBV19 and TRBJ1-5, reads DGGITQSPKYLFRKEGQNVTLSCEQNLNHDAMYWYRQDPGQGLRLIYYSQIVNDFQKGDIAEGYSVSREKKESFPLTVTSAQKNPTAFYLCASSTRTGGYNQPQHFGDGTRLSIL.

The chain uses TRBV11-2 and TRBJ2-5; 7 positions agree with TRBD2. The germline gives CDR1 SGHAT, CDR2 FQNNGV. This CDR3 comprises 15 residues. V dropped 1 base and J dropped 2; count of bases not matched to a gene: 4. The CDR3 DNA is TGTGCCAGCAGCTTAGGACTAGCTACGCAAGAGACCCAGTACTTC. It yields the protein CASSLGLATQETQYF.

The chain is built from TRBV7-3 and TRBJ2-1; TRBD2 matches 10 bases. Germline V lookup: CDR1 SGHTA, CDR2 FQGTGA. The CDR3 has 16 residues. Trimming at V came to 4 bases and at J to 5 bases, leaving 8 bases not matched to a gene. The CDR3: CASSSSGLAANNEQFF. The DNA for the CDR3 is TGTGCCAGCAGCTCCTCTGGACTAGCGGCAAACAATGAGCAGTTCTTC.

This clone was detected once. The chain recombines TRBV28 with TRBJ1-1; 11 bases are a match to TRBD1. With 7 bases clipped from V and 3 bases from J, the junction kept 10 bases outside the gene matches. The V gene's germline CDR1 is MDHEN and CDR2 SYDVKM. The CDR3 is 16 amino acids. The CDR3 spells CASTPFGGQGDTEAFF. CDR3 DNA sequence: TGTGCCAGCACCCCCTTCGGGGGACAGGGGGACACTGAAGCTTTCTTT.

The genes are TRBV19 and TRBJ2-1; 7 nucleotides line up with TRBD2. V lost 0 bases, J lost 5 bases, and 13 bases stayed unmatched. The length of the CDR3 is 18 residues. The germline V gene has CDR1 LNHDA and CDR2 SQIVND (reference sequence). Written as DNA, the CDR3 is TGTGCCAGTAGTATAGATCACCTGGGGCTAGCGGCCAACAATGAGCAGTTCTTC. Its protein is CASSIDHLGLAANNEQFF.

In the case of this clone: The same CDR3 is also encoded by other DNA sequences in this sample. This chain joins TRBV18 and TRBJ2-7; 7 bases line up with TRBD1. V shed 6 bases and J 5 bases; nucleotides not matched to a gene: 4. The CDR3 is made up of 12 amino acids. The germline V gene has CDR1 KGHSH and CDR2 LQKENI. For the CDR3, the DNA is TGTGCCAGCTCTCGCGACAGGGACGAGCAGTACTTC. Its protein is CASSRDRDEQYF.

The V call is TRBV6-1, the J call TRBJ1-2; D is perhaps TRBD1 (5 bases). The CDR3 is 16 residues long. Germline V gene data show CDR1 as MNHNS and CDR2 as SASEGT. The V gene lost 2 bases and the J gene lost 0 bases, with 13 bases spanning the gap. Here the CDR3 reads CASSEYATGANYGYTF. CDR3 bases: TGTGCCAGCAGTGAATATGCAACAGGAGCTAACTATGGCTACACCTTC.

The V call is TRBV6-2 or TRBV6-3, the J call TRBJ2-2; maybe TRBD1 (5 bases). Germline lookup yields CDR1 MNHEY and CDR2 SVGEGT. The V end lost 2 bases, the J end lost 7 bases, and 11 bases lay between the germline ends. The CDR3 spans 14 residues. CDR3 loop: CASSYQLGVGELFF. The CDR3 DNA follows: TGTGCCAGCAGTTACCAGTTAGGGGTCGGGGAGCTGTTTTTT.

V usage is TRBV5-1 and J usage is TRBJ2-2; 12 bases agree with TRBD2. Germline values: CDR1 SGHRS, CDR2 YFSETQ. The trim removed 4 bases at V and 3 bases at J, leaving 7 bases unmatched. There are 17 residues in the CDR3. CDR3 bases: TGCGCCAGCAGCCCGAGACTAGCGGGAGCCGACACCGGGGAGCTGTTTTTT. The encoded protein is CASSPRLAGADTGELFF.

A single count supports this clone. The chain has TRBV23-1 and TRBJ2-7; no clear D. TRBV23-1 is labeled an ORF, and its function is uncertain. CDR3 length equals 13 residues. Trimming removed 0 bases from V and 3 bases from J, with 6 bases in between. For the CDR3, the DNA is TGCGCCAGCAGTCAATCGAGAGGCTACGAGCAGTACTTC. Amino acids: CASSQSRGYEQYF.

The gene calls are TRBV6-5 and TRBJ2-7, with 8 bases aligning to TRBD1. Trimming at V came to 6 bases and at J to 4 bases, leaving 5 bases not matched to a gene. The germline V gene has CDR1 MNHEY and CDR2 SVGAGI. This CDR3 is built from 13 residues. Here the CDR3 reads CASSTGGRYEQYF. The CDR3 coding sequence is TGTGCCAGCAGCACAGGGGGTAGGTACGAGCAGTACTTC.

V gene TRBV19 combines with J gene TRBJ1-1; 9 positions match TRBD1. Germline CDR1 reads LNHDA; CDR2 reads SQIVND (reference sequence). Germline trimming cut 7 bases from V and 7 bases from J; bases unmatched to any gene: 10. This CDR3 is built from 14 residues. CDR3 in amino acids: CASTPGTGLGEAFF. The DNA of the CDR3 is TGTGCCAGTACTCCCGGGACAGGGCTCGGTGAAGCTTTCTTT. Full variable domain (remainder filled in from reference TRBV19 and TRBJ1-1): DGGITQSPKYLFRKEGQNVTLSCEQNLNHDAMYWYRQDPGQGLRLIYYSQIVNDFQKGDIAEGYSVSREKKESFPLTVTSAQKNPTAFYLCASTPGTGLGEAFFGQGTRLTVV.

Only one count was recorded for this clone. This sequence joins TRBV6-1 and TRBJ1-5; no reliable D call. The germline V gene encodes CDR1 MNHNS and CDR2 SASEGT. Between the trimmed V and J ends, which lost 2 bases and 2 bases, there was a span of 7 bases. This CDR3 is 14 amino acids long. Written as DNA, the CDR3 is TGTGCCAGCAGTGAACCCTACCGCAATCAGCCCCAGCATTTT. Protein sequence: CASSEPYRNQPQHF.

This clone has a single count. A read error may account for a junction end that differs from germline. The V call is TRBV7-7, the J call TRBJ2-2; D gene unclear. This CDR3 is 14 amino acids long. Germline CDR1 and CDR2: SSHAT and FNYEAQ (reference sequence). The CDR3 nucleotides read TGTGCTAGCAGCTTAGATCATAGCACCGGGGAGCTGTTTTTT. Translating it yields CASSLDHSTGELFF.